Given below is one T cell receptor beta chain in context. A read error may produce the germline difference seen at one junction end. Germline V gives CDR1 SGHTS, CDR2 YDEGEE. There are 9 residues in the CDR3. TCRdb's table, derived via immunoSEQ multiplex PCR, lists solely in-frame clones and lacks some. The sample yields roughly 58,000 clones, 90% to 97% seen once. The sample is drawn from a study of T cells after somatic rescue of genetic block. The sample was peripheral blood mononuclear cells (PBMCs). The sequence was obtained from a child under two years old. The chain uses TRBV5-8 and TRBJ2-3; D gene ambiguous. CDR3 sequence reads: CASRDTQYF. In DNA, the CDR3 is TGTGCCAGCAGAGATACGCAGTATTTT.